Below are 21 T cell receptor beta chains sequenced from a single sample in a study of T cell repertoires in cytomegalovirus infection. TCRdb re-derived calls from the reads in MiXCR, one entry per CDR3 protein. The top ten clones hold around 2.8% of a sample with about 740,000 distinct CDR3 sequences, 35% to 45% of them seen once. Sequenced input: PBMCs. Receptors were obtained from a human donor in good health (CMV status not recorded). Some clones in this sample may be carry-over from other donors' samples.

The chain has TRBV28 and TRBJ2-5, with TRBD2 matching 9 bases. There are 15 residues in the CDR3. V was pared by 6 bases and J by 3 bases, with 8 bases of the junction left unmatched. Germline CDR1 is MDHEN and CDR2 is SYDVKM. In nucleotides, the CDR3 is TGTGCCAGCAGGCTAACCTTAGCGGGAGAAGAGACCCAGTACTTC. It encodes CASRLTLAGEETQYF.

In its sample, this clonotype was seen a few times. The CDR3 DNA is TGTGCCAGCAGTTCCGCGGGACAGGGGGTCAATCAGCCCCAGCATTTT. Translated: CASSSAGQGVNQPQHF. V and J are TRBV6-8 and TRBJ1-5, with 11 bases fitting TRBD1. In germline, CDR1 is MNHGY, CDR2 SAAAGT. Trimming removed 4 bases from V and 3 bases from J; junction bases left unmatched: 5. CDR3 size: 16 residues.

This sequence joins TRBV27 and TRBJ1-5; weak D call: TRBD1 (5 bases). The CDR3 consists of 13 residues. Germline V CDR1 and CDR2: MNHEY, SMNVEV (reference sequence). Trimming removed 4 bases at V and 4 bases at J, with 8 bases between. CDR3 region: CASSSAGNQPQHF. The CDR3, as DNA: TGTGCCAGCAGTTCGGCAGGGAATCAGCCCCAGCATTTT.

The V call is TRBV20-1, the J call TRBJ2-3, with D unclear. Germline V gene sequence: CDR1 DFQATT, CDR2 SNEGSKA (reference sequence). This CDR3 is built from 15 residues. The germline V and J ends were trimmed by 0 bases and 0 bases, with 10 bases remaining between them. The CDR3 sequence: CSARDPRLSTDTQYF. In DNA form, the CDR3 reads TGCAGTGCTAGAGATCCGCGGCTAAGCACAGATACGCAGTATTTT.

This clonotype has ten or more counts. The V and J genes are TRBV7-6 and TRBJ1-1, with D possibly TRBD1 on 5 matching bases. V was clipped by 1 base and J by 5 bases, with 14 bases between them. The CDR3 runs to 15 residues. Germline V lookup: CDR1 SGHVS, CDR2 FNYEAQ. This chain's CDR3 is CASSLGGQGGTEAFF. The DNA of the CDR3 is TGTGCCAGCAGCTTAGGGGGCCAGGGAGGTACTGAAGCTTTCTTT.

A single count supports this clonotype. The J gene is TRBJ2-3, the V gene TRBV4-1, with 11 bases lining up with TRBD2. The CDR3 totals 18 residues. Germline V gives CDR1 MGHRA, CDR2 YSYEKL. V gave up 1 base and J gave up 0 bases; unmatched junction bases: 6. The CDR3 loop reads CASSQGGLAGGSTDTQYF. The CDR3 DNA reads TGCGCCAGCAGCCAAGGCGGGCTAGCGGGGGGAAGCACAGATACGCAGTATTTT.

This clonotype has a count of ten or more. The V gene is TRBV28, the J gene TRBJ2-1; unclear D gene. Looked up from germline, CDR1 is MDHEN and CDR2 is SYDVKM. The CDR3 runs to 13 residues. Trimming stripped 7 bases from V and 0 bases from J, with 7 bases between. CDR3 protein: CASTEASYNEQFF. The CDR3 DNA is TGTGCCAGCACAGAGGCCTCCTACAATGAGCAGTTCTTC.

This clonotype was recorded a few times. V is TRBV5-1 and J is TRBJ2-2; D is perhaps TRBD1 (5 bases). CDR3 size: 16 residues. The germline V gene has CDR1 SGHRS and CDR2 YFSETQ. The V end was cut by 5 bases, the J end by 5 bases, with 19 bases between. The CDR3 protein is CASSPSVQGRTGELFF. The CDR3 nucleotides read TGCGCCAGCAGTCCTTCTGTCCAGGGTCGGACCGGGGAGCTGTTTTTT.

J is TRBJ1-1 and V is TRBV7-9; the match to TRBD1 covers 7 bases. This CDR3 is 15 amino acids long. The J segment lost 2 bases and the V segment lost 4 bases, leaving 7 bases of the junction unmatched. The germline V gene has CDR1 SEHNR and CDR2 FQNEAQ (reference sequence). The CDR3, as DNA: TGTGCCAGCAGCTCTAATACAGGGGTCAACACTGAAGCTTTCTTT. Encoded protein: CASSSNTGVNTEAFF.

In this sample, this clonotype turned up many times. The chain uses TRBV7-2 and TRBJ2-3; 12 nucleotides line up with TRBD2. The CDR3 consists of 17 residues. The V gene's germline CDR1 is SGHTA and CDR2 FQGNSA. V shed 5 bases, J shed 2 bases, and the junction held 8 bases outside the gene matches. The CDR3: CASSQRTSGAPTDTQYF. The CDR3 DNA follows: TGTGCCAGCAGCCAACGGACTAGCGGGGCTCCCACAGATACGCAGTATTTT.

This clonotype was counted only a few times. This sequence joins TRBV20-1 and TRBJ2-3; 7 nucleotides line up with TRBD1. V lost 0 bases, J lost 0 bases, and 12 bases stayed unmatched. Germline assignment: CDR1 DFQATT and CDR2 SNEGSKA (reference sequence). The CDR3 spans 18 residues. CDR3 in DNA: TGCAGTGCTAGAGACCTGGGACAGAAAAGTTATAGCACAGATACGCAGTATTTT. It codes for CSARDLGQKSYSTDTQYF.

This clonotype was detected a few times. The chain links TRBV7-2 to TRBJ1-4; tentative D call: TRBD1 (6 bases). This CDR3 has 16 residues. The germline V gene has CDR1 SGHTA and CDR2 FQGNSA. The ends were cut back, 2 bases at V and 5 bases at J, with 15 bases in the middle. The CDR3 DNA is TGTGCCAGCAGCTTATACAGCAGGGGTAAAAATGAAAAACTGTTTTTT. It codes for CASSLYSRGKNEKLFF.

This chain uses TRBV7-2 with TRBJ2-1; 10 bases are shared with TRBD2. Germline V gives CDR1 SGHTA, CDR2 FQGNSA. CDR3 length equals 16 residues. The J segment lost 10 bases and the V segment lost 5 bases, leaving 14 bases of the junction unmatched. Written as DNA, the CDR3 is TGTGCCAGCAGCGCCCAATCTAGCGGGAGCGTGGGAGAGCAGTTCTTC. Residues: CASSAQSSGSVGEQFF.

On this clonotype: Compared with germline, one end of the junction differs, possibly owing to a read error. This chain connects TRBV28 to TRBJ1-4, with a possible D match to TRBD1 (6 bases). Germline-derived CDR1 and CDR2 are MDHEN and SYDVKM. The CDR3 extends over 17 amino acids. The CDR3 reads CARSFPRNRDTHEKLFF. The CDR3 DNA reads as TGTGCCAGAAGTTTCCCCCGGAACCGGGACACCCATGAAAAACTGTTTTTT.

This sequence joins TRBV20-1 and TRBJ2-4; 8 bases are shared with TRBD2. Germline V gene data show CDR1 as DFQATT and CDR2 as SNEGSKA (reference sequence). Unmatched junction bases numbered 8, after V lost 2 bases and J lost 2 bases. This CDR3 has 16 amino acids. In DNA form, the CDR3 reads TGCAGTGCTAGAATCGGACTAGCCCTGACCAAAAACATTCAGTACTTC. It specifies CSARIGLALTKNIQYF.

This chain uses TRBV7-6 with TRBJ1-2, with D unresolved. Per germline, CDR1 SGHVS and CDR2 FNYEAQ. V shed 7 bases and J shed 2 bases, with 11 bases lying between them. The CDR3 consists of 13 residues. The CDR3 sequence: CASTSGGNYGYTF. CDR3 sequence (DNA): TGTGCCAGCACCTCAGGCGGGAACTATGGCTACACCTTC.

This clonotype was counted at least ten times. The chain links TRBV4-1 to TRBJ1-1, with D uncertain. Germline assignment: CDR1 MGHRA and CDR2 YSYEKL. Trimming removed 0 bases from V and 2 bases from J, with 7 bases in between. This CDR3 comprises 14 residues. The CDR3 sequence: CASSQDLRNTEAFF. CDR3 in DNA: TGCGCCAGCAGCCAAGATCTAAGAAACACTGAAGCTTTCTTT.

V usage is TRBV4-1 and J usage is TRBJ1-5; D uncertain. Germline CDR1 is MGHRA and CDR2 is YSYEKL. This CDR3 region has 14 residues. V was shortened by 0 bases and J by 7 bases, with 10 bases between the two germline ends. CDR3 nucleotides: TGCGCCAGCAGCCAAGACGGGAGGGAACAGCCCCAGCATTTT. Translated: CASSQDGREQPQHF.

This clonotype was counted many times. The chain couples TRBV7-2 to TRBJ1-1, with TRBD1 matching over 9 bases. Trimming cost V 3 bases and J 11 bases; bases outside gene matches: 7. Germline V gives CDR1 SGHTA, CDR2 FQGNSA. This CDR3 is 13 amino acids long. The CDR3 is CASSLGTGREAFF. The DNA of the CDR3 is TGTGCCAGCAGCTTGGGGACAGGGAGGGAGGCTTTCTTT.

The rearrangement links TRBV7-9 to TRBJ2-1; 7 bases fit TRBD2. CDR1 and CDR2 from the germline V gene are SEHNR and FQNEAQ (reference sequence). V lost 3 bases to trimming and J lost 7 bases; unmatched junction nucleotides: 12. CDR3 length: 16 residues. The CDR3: CASSFRPLGEGNEQFF. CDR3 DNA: TGTGCCAGCAGCTTTCGGCCTCTGGGGGAGGGGAATGAGCAGTTCTTC.

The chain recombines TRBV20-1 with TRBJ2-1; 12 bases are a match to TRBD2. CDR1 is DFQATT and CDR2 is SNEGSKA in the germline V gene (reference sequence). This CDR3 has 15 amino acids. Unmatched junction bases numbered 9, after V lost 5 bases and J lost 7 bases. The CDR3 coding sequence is TGCAGTGCTGGCCATCCTAGCGGGGGGGGTAATGAGCAGTTCTTC. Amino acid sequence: CSAGHPSGGGNEQFF.